The rows below give T cell receptor beta chains drawn from one sample of a study of response to subunit inactivated influenza vaccine. TCRdb ran MiXCR on the RT-PCR reads and lists one entry per CDR3 protein. The profile covers just under 550,000 distinct CDR3 sequences, with around 25% appearing a single time and around 2.8% taken by the ten largest. These data also formed part of another study, on T cells expressing NK-cell markers.

The source was CD4+ T cells sorted from PBMCs, collected 12 days after vaccination. These receptors were collected from a man aged 50 to 60 who received an inactivated influenza vaccine. The CDR3 runs from the conserved cysteine through the conserved F or W. Expanded clones are given a class, and other clones once, few, many or no size at all.

CDR3 protein: CASSTTGWDIQYF
J gene: TRBJ2-4
V gene: TRBV18
clone size: .
CDR3 length: 13

CDR3 protein: CSPGGHINNEQFF
J gene: TRBJ2-1
V gene: TRBV20-1
clone size: .
CDR3 length: 13

CDR3 protein: CASRFPRGQQTYEQYF
J gene: TRBJ2-7
V gene: TRBV6-1
clone size: .
CDR3 length: 16

CDR3 protein: CASSPRTGAIGSEQFF
J gene: TRBJ2-1
V gene: TRBV5-6
clone size: few
CDR3 length: 16

CDR3 protein: CASSNSDTQYF
J gene: TRBJ2-3
V gene: TRBV6-5
clone size: few
CDR3 length: 11

CDR3 protein: CSARDEFWNSGRASSYNEQFF
J gene: TRBJ2-1
V gene: TRBV20-1
clone size: .
CDR3 length: 21

CDR3 protein: CSVNTEAFF
J gene: TRBJ1-1
V gene: TRBV29-1
clone size: .
CDR3 length: 9

CDR3 protein: CASGNPTGKNSYEQYF
J gene: TRBJ2-7
V gene: TRBV12-5
clone size: .
CDR3 length: 16

CDR3 protein: CASPDGQGVYEQYF
J gene: TRBJ2-7
V gene: TRBV6-2/TRBV6-3
clone size: .
CDR3 length: 14

CDR3 protein: CASPPGAGVNEQYF
J gene: TRBJ2-7
V gene: TRBV3-1
clone size: .
CDR3 length: 14